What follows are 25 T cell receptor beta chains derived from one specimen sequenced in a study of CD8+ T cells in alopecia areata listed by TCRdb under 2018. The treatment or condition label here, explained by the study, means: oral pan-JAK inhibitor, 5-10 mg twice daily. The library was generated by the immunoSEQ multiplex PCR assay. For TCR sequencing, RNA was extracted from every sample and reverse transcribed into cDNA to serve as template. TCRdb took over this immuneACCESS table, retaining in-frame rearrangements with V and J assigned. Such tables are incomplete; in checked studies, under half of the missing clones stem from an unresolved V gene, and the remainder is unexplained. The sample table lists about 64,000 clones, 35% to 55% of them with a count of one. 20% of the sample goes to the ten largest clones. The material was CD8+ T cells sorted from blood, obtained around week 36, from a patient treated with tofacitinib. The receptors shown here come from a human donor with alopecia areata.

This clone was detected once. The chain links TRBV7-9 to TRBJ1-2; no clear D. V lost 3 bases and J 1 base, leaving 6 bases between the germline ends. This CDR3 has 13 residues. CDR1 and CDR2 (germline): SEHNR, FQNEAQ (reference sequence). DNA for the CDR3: TGTGCCAGCAGCTTCCTGGTTAACTATGGCTACACCTTC. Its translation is CASSFLVNYGYTF.

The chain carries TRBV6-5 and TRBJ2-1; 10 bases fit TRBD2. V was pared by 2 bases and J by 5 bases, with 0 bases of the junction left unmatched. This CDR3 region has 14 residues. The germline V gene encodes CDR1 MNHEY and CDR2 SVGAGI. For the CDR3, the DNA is TGTGCCAGCAGTTACGGGACTAGCGACAATGAGCAGTTCTTC. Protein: CASSYGTSDNEQFF.

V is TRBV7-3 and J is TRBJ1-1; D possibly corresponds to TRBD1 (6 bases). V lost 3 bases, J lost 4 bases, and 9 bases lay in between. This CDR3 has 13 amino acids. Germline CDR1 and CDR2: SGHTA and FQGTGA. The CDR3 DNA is TGTGCCAGCAGCTTGCAGGGGCCCACTGAAGCTTTCTTT. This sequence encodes CASSLQGPTEAFF.

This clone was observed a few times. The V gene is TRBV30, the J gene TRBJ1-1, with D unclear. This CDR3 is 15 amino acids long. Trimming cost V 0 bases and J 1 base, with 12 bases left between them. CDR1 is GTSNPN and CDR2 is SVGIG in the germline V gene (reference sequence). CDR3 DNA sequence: TGTGCCTGGAGTGTTCTCGGCAGAGAGAACACTGAAGCTTTCTTT. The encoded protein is CAWSVLGRENTEAFF.

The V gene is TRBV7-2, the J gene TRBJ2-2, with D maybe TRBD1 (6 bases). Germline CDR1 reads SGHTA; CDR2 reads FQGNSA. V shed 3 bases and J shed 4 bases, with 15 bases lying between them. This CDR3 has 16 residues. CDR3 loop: CASSLGQGRFTGELFF. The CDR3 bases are TGTGCCAGCAGCTTGGGGCAGGGGCGATTCACCGGGGAGCTGTTTTTT. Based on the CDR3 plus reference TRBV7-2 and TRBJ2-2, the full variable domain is GAGVSQSPSNKVTEKGKDVELRCDPISGHTALYWYRQSLGQGLEFLIYFQGNSAPDKSGLPSDRFSAERTGGSVSTLTIQRTQQEDSAVYLCASSLGQGRFTGELFFGEGSRLTVL.

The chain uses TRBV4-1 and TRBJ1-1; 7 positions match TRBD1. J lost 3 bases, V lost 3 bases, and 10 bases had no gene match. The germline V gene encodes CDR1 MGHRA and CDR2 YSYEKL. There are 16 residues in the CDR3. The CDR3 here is CASSQPNRGRDTEAFF. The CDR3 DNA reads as TGCGCCAGCAGCCAGCCAAACAGGGGAAGAGACACTGAAGCTTTCTTT.

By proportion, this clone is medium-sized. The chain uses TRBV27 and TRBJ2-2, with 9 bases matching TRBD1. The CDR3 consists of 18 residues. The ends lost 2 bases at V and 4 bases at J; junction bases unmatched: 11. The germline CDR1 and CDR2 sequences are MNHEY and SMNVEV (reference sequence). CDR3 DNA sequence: TGTGCCAGCAGTTTAACAGGGGGCATCCCCCCGAGCACCGGGGAGCTGTTTTTT. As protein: CASSLTGGIPPSTGELFF.

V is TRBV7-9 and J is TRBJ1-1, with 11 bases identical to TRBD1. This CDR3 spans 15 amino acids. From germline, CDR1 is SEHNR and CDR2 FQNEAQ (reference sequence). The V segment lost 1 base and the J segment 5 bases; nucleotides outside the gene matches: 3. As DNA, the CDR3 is TGTGCCAGCAGCTTAGGGGACAGGGGGGATACTGAAGCTTTCTTT. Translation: CASSLGDRGDTEAFF.

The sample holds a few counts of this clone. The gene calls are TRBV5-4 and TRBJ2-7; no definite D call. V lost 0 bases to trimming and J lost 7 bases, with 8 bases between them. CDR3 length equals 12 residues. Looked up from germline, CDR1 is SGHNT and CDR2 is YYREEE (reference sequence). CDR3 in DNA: TGTGCCAGCAGCTTGGGGAAGGCTGAGCAGTACTTC. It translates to CASSLGKAEQYF.

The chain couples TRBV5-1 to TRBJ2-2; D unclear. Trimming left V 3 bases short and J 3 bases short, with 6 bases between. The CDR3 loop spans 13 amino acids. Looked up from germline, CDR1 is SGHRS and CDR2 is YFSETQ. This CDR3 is CASSSGDTGELFF. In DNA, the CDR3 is TGCGCCAGCAGCTCCGGAGACACCGGGGAGCTGTTTTTT.

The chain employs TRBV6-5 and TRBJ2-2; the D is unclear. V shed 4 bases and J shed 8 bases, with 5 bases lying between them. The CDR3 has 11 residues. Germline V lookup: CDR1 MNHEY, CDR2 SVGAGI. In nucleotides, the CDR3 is TGTGCCAGCAGTTCAAGTGGGGAGCTGTTTTTT. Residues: CASSSSGELFF.

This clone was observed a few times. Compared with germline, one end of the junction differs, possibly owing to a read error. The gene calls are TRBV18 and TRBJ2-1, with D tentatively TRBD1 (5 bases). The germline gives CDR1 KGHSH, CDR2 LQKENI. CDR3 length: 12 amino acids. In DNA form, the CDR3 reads TGTGCCAGCTTTGTCGGCGACAGTGCGAAGATCTTC. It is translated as CASFVGDSAKIF.

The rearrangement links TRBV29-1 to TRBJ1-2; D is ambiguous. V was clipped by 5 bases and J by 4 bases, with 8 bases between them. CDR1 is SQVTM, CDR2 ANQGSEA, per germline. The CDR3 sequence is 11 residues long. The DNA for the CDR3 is TGCAGCGTTAACACGGGCTATGGCTACACCTTC. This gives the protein CSVNTGYGYTF.

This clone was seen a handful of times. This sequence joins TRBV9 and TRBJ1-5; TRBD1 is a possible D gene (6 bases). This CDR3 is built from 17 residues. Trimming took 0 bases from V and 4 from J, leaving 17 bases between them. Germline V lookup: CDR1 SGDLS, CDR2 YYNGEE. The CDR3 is CASSVGPDSQHNQPQHF. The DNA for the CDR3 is TGTGCCAGCAGCGTAGGCCCGGACAGTCAACATAATCAGCCCCAGCATTTT.

CDR3 nucleotides: TGTGCCAGCAGCCATCCGGGACAGGGGAACTCTGGGGCCAACGTCCTGACTTTC. It yields the protein CASSHPGQGNSGANVLTF. This chain joins TRBV5-4 and TRBJ2-6; 10 nucleotides agree with TRBD1. V trimming: 4 bases; J trimming: 0 bases; junction bases outside the gene matches: 7. The CDR3 consists of 18 residues. Germline lookup yields CDR1 SGHNT and CDR2 YYREEE (reference sequence).

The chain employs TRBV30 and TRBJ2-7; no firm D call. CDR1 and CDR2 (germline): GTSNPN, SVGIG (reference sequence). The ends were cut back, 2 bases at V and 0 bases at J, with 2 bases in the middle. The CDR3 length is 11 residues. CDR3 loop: CAWSSSYEQYF. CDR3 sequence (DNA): TGTGCCTGGAGTTCCTCCTACGAGCAGTACTTC. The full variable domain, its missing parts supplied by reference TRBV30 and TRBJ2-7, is SQTIHQWPATLVQPVGSPLSLECTVEGTSNPNLYWYRQAAGRGLQLLFYSVGIGQISSEVPQNLSASRPQDRQFILSSKKLLLSDSGFYLCAWSSSYEQYFGPGTRLTVT.

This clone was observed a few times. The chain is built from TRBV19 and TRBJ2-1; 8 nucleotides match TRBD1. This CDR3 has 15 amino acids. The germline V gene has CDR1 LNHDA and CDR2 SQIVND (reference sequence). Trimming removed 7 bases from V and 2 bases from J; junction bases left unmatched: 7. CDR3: CASTSDRGPYNEQFF. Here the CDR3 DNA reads TGTGCCAGTACCTCCGACAGGGGTCCCTACAATGAGCAGTTCTTC.

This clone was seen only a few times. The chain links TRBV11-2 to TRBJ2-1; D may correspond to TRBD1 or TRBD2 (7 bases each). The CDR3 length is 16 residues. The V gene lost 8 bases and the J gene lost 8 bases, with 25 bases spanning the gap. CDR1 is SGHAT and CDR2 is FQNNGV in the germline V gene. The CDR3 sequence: CASSRGTETSGDEQFF. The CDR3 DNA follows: TGTGCCAGCTCCCGGGGGACAGAAACCAGCGGGGATGAGCAGTTCTTC.

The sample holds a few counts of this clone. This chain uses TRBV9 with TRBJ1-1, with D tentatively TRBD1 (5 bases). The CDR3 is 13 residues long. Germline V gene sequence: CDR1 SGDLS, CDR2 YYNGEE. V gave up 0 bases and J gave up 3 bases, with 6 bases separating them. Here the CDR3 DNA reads TGTGCCAGCAGCGTAGGGGGGGACACTGAAGCTTTCTTT. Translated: CASSVGGDTEAFF.

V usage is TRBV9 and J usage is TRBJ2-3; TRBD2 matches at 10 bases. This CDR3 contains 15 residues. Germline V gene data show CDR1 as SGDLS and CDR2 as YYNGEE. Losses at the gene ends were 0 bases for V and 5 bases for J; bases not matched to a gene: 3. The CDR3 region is CASSVEPSGRDTQYF. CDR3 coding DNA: TGTGCCAGCAGCGTAGAACCTAGCGGGAGAGATACGCAGTATTTT.

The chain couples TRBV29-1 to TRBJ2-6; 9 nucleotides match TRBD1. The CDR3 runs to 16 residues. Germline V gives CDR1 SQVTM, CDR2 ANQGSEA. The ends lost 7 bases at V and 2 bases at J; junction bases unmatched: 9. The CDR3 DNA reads TGCAGCGCAATATCGTGGGACAGGGCTGGGGCCAACGTCCTGACTTTC. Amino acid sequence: CSAISWDRAGANVLTF.

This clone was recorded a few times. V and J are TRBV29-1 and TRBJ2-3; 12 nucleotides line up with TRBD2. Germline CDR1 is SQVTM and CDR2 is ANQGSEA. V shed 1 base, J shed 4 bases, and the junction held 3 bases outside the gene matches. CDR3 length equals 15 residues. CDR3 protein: CSVEGLAGDPDTQYF. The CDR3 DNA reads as TGCAGCGTTGAAGGACTAGCGGGAGACCCAGATACGCAGTATTTT.

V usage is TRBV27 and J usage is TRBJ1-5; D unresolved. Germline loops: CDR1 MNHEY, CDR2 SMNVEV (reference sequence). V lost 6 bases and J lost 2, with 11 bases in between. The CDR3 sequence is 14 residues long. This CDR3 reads CASSPGLGNQPQHF. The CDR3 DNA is TGTGCCAGCAGCCCCGGGTTGGGCAATCAGCCCCAGCATTTT.

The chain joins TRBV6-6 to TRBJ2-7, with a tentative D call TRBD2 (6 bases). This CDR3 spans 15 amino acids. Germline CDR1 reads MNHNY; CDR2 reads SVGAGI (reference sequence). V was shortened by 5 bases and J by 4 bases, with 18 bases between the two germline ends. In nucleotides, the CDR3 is TGTGCCAGCAGTCCCGTCAAGGGCGGGAATTACGAGCAGTACTTC. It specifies CASSPVKGGNYEQYF.

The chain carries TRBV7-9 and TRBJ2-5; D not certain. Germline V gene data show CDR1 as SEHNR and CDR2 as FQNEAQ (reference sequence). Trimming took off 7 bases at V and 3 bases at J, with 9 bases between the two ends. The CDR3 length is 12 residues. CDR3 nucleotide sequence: TGTGCCAGCACCCTACCGGAAGAGACCCAGTACTTC. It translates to CASTLPEETQYF.